A selection of T cell receptor beta chains follows, all from one sample in a study of CD8+ T cells in alopecia areata. Data came from immunoSEQ multiplex PCR; TCRdb stores just in-frame clones and leaves some out. The table has about 200,000 clones, over 60% seen once; the top ten hold about 4%. Sequencing was performed on CD4+ T cells sorted from blood, taken at week 4, from a patient treated with tofacitinib. The receptors derive from a human donor with alopecia areata. The CDR3 runs from the conserved cysteine through the conserved F or W. A D gene is named only where the DNA matches it firmly. Some rows have no size entry. The others give once, few or many, or a class for an expanded clone.

d_gene	abundance	v_gene	j_gene	CDR3aa	CDR3nt
-	few	TRBV15	TRBJ1-3	CATSRDRVPGNTIYF	TGTGCCACCAGCAGAGACAGGGTGCCTGGAAACACCATATATTTT
-	-	TRBV30	TRBJ2-5	CAWRYGLQETQYF	TGTGCCTGGAGGTATGGGCTTCAAGAGACCCAGTACTTC
TRBD1	-	TRBV14	TRBJ2-2	CASSQRSGTGSYTGELFF	TGTGCCAGCAGCCAACGTTCCGGGACAGGATCTTACACCGGGGAGCTGTTTTTT
TRBD1	once	TRBV30	TRBJ1-2	CAWSVAGGQGGYTF	TGTGCCTGGAGTGTAGCAGGGGGCCAGGGTGGCTACACCTTC
-	-	TRBV30	TRBJ2-3	CAWSGAGGATDTQYF	TGTGCCTGGAGTGGGGCTGGGGGGGCTACAGATACGCAGTATTTT
-	-	TRBV4-3	TRBJ1-1	CASSQQVNTEAFF	TGCGCCAGCAGCCAACAGGTAAACACTGAAGCTTTCTTT
-	-	TRBV5-4	TRBJ2-1	CASSFARGLSYEQFF	TGTGCCAGCAGCTTCGCACGGGGGCTCTCATATGAGCAGTTCTTC
-	-	TRBV14	TRBJ2-6	CASAGWAGANVLTF	TGTGCCAGCGCCGGTTGGGCTGGGGCCAACGTCCTGACTTTC
-	-	TRBV5-1	TRBJ2-1	CASSLAVRANEQFF	TGCGCCAGCAGCTTGGCAGTCCGGGCCAATGAGCAGTTCTTC
TRBD1	-	TRBV5-1	TRBJ1-6	CASSLGDSNSPLHF	TGCGCCAGCAGCTTGGGGGACAGCAATTCACCCCTCCACTTT
TRBD1	-	TRBV4-1	TRBJ1-2	CASSRTGFPFGGYTF	TGCGCCAGCAGCCGGACAGGGTTCCCCTTCGGGGGCTACACCTTC
-	few	TRBV30	TRBJ1-2	CAGTGPGSWTF	TGTGCCGGTACAGGGCCAGGTTCGTGGACCTTC
TRBD1	once	TRBV5-6	TRBJ1-1	CASSRPNRGSSTEAFF	TGTGCCAGCAGCCGTCCCAACAGGGGTTCGAGCACTGAAGCTTTCTTT
-	-	TRBV19	TRBJ2-2	CASSISRATNTGELFF	TGTGCCAGTAGTATTAGTCGCGCTACGAACACCGGGGAGCTGTTTTTT
-	few	TRBV23-1	TRBJ1-5	CASSQSRQGNQPQHF	TGCGCCAGCAGTCAATCGAGGCAGGGGAATCAGCCCCAGCATTTT
TRBD1	-	TRBV23-1	TRBJ2-5	CASSLRNDRGRTRPCNLEETQYF	TGCGCCAGCAGTCTACGTAACGACAGGGGCCGGACCCGACCTTGTAACCTTGAAGAGACCCAGTACTTC
-	-	TRBV10-3	TRBJ2-2	CAISADGTGELFF	TGTGCCATCAGTGCAGACGGCACCGGGGAGCTGTTTTTT
-	-	TRBV9	TRBJ2-1	CASSARGDEQFF	TGTGCCAGCAGCGCTAGGGGCGATGAGCAGTTCTTC
-	few	TRBV29-1	TRBJ2-3	CSVELDSTDTQYF	TGCAGCGTTGAACTGGACAGCACAGATACGCAGTATTTT
-	-	TRBV7-2	TRBJ2-7	CASSLGPGIWSEQYF	TGTGCCAGCAGCTTAGGTCCGGGGATATGGAGCGAGCAGTACTTC
-	few	TRBV2	TRBJ2-7	CAKQGNNNYEQYF	TGTGCCAAGCAGGGGAACAACAACTACGAGCAGTACTTC
TRBD2	-	TRBV7-2	TRBJ2-3	CASSLVAGPGTDTQYF	TGTGCCAGCAGCTTAGTAGCGGGGCCAGGCACAGATACGCAGTATTTT
-	-	TRBV29-1	TRBJ2-5	CSVEEGGKETQYF	TGCAGCGTTGAAGAAGGGGGGAAAGAGACCCAGTACTTC
-	-	TRBV15	TRBJ1-5	CATSIGGNQPQHF	TGTGCCACCTCGATAGGGGGCAATCAGCCCCAGCATTTT
-	-	TRBV27	TRBJ2-7	CASSRTALSYEQYF	TGTGCCAGCAGTCGGACGGCCCTTTCCTACGAGCAGTACTTC
TRBD1	once	TRBV29-1	TRBJ1-6	CSVGTGINSPLHF	TGCAGCGTTGGGACAGGCATTAATTCACCCCTCCACTTT
-	-	TRBV7-8	TRBJ2-3	CASSLSIGGGGEDTQYF	TGTGCCAGCAGCTTAAGTATAGGGGGGGGCGGAGAAGATACGCAGTATTTT
TRBD1	-	TRBV30	TRBJ1-2	CAWRYLDREGGGYTF	TGTGCCTGGAGGTACCTCGACAGGGAGGGAGGTGGCTACACCTTC
-	-	TRBV6-1	TRBJ2-5	CASSYGETQYF	TGTGCCAGCAGTTACGGGGAGACCCAGTACTTC
-	few	TRBV6-6	TRBJ2-4	CASRDSSNIQYF	TGTGCCAGCAGAGACAGTTCGAACATTCAGTACTTC
TRBD2	-	TRBV5-1	TRBJ2-3	CASSEVAGDTDTQYF	TGCGCCAGCAGCGAGGTAGCGGGGGACACAGATACGCAGTATTTT
-	-	TRBV2	TRBJ1-2	CASSEGEAYGYTF	TGTGCCAGCAGTGAGGGAGAGGCTTATGGCTACACCTTC
TRBD2	-	TRBV4-1	TRBJ2-5	CASSHLAGGDSGTQYF	TGCGCCAGCAGCCATCTAGCGGGGGGCGACTCGGGAACCCAGTACTTC
TRBD1	-	TRBV10-3	TRBJ1-3	CAISRQGLSGNTIYF	TGTGCCATCAGTAGACAGGGGCTCTCTGGAAACACCATATATTTT
-	-	TRBV5-1	TRBJ1-1	CASSSDLGQKSEAFF	TGCGCCAGCAGCTCTGACCTCGGACAGAAATCCGAAGCTTTCTTT
-	-	TRBV5-1	TRBJ1-6	CASSLGQFNSPLHF	TGCGCCAGCAGCTTGGGACAGTTTAATTCACCCCTCCACTTT
-	-	TRBV7-2	TRBJ1-6	CASSLLTGSQSPLHF	TGTGCCAGCAGTCTCCTTACAGGGTCCCAATCACCCCTCCACTTT
-	few	TRBV7-8	TRBJ2-1	CASSWEVESNEQFF	TGTGCCAGCAGCTGGGAGGTGGAGTCCAATGAGCAGTTCTTC
TRBD1	-	TRBV9	TRBJ2-2	CASSVGVFRDRGLELFF	TGTGCCAGCAGCGTAGGGGTGTTCCGGGACAGGGGGCTCGAGCTGTTTTTT
TRBD1	few	TRBV4-3	TRBJ1-2	CASSQDRGRGFYGYTF	TGCGCCAGCAGCCAAGATAGAGGCAGGGGGTTCTATGGCTACACCTTC
TRBD1	-	TRBV29-1	TRBJ2-5	CSVEGQIQETQYF	TGCAGCGTTGAGGGACAGATCCAAGAGACCCAGTACTTC
-	-	TRBV4-3	TRBJ1-2	CASSQDNQGYGYTF	TGCGCCAGCAGCCAAGATAACCAGGGTTATGGCTACACCTTC
-	-	TRBV7-9	TRBJ1-3	CAPQDGSGNTIYF	TGTGCCCCTCAGGACGGTTCTGGAAACACCATATATTTT
-	-	TRBV29-1	TRBJ1-5	CSVGEGRGQPQHF	TGCAGCGTTGGGGAGGGGCGCGGACAGCCCCAGCATTTT
-	once	TRBV4-1	TRBJ1-2	CASRHYGTRDYGYTF	TGCGCCAGCAGACATTATGGGACGCGGGACTATGGCTACACCTTC
TRBD2	-	TRBV30	TRBJ2-1	CAWSGRSSGGRPPYNEQFF	TGTGCCTGGAGTGGGAGATCTAGCGGGGGCCGGCCGCCTTACAATGAGCAGTTCTTC
TRBD1	-	TRBV7-8	TRBJ2-1	CASSLQGAIITEQFF	TGTGCCAGCAGCTTACAGGGGGCTATCATCACTGAGCAGTTCTTC
-	many	TRBV18	TRBJ2-5	CASSAGSQETQYF	TGTGCCAGCTCGGCCGGGTCTCAAGAGACCCAGTACTTC
TRBD2	few	TRBV7-9	TRBJ2-7	CASSPTGGSDEQYF	TGTGCCAGCAGCCCAACCGGGGGGTCGGACGAGCAGTACTTC
-	few	TRBV29-1	TRBJ1-4	CSASPAAANEKLFF	TGCAGCGCCTCCCCCGCCGCGGCTAATGAAAAACTGTTTTTT
-	-	TRBV5-1	TRBJ2-3	CASDSGVRGDTQYF	TGCGCCAGCGACTCGGGGGTCAGGGGAGATACGCAGTATTTT
TRBD2	-	TRBV7-2	TRBJ2-3	CASSPGGGTDTQYF	TGTGCCAGCAGCCCGGGGGGGGGCACAGATACGCAGTATTTT
-	-	TRBV5-6	TRBJ2-3	CASSFPGRFTDTQYF	TGTGCCAGCAGCTTCCCGGGACGGTTCACAGATACGCAGTATTTT
-	-	TRBV30	TRBJ1-1	CAWNSGANTEAFF	TGTGCCTGGAATTCAGGGGCGAACACTGAAGCTTTCTTT
-	-	TRBV30	TRBJ1-1	CAWRRVAGTEAFF	TGTGCCTGGAGGAGGGTGGCAGGCACTGAAGCTTTCTTT